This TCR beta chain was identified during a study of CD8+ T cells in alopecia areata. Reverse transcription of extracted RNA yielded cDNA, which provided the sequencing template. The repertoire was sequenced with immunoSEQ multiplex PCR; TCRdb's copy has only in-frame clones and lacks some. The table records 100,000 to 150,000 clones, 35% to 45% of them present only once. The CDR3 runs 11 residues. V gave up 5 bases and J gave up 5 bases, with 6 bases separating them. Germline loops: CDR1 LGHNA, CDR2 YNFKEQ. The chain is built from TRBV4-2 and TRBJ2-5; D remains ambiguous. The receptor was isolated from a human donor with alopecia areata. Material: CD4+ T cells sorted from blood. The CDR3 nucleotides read TGTGCCAGCAGCTTGGGGGAGACCCAGTACTTC. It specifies CASSLGETQYF.